At least ten counts were recorded for the clone carrying this TCR beta chain. This CDR3 has 16 amino acids. V trimming: 5 bases; J trimming: 5 bases; junction bases outside the gene matches: 9. The data derive from a study of patients with pleural tuberculosis. One entry per CDR3 protein, called by TCRdb with MiXCR from the reads. Of approximately 50,000 distinct CDR3 sequences listed, around 6.7% were seen once; the top ten hold roughly 17%. The chain is built from TRBV12-3 or TRBV12-4 and TRBJ2-1, with TRBD1 matching over 10 bases. The clonotype was recovered from a human donor with pleural tuberculosis. CDR3 residues: CASSITGQGSDNEQFF. The CDR3, as DNA: TGTGCCAGCAGTATTACGGGACAGGGGAGTGACAATGAGCAGTTCTTC.